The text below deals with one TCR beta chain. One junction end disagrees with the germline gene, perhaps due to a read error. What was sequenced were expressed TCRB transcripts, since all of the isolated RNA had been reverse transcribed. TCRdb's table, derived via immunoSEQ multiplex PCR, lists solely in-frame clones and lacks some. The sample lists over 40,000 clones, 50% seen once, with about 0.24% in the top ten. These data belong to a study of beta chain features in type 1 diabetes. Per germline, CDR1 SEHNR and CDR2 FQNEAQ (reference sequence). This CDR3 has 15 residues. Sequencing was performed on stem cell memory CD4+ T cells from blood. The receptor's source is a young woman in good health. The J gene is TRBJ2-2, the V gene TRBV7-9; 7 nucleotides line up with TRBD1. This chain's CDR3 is CASSPGQTSTGELFF. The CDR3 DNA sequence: TGCGCCAGCAGCCCGGGACAGACCAGCACCGGGGAGCTGTTTTTT.